This entry features one TCR beta chain sequence. The germline gives CDR1 SQVTM, CDR2 ANQGSEA. With 6 bases removed from V and 3 bases from J, the gap between germline ends came to 12 bases. The CDR3 is made up of 12 amino acids. Sequenced by immunoSEQ multiplex PCR; TCRdb stores in-frame clones only, minus some. The table shows roughly 50,000 clones, with roughly 77% occurring only once. This specimen belongs to a study of PD-L1 blockade in urothelial cancer. The source was PBMCs, collected around atezolizumab (anti-PD-L1) treatment. This receptor was obtained from a man between 65 and 80 years old with urothelial cancer. This chain joins TRBV29-1 and TRBJ2-7, with D perhaps matching TRBD1 (5 bases). This CDR3 reads CSVLGPSYEQYF. CDR3 coding DNA: TGCAGCGTGTTGGGGCCCAGCTACGAGCAGTACTTC.